These T cell receptor beta chains were read from a single sample in a study of T cells in Graves' hyperthyroidism and ophthalmopathy. TCRdb recomputed calls from the multiplex PCR reads with MiXCR, one row per CDR3 protein. The repertoire holds roughly 630,000 distinct CDR3 sequences, with 15% to 18% as singletons. The sequencing sample was made of blood. The receptors come from a woman under 40 with Graves' hyperthyroidism. Each CDR3 is given with its conserved first and last residue. D genes are given only for firm matches. Not every row has a clone size; where given, it reads once, few, many or a size class.

v_call	d_call	clone_size	j_call	cdr3_nt	cdr3_aa
TRBV12-5	NA	NA	TRBJ1-2	TGTGCTAGTGGTTTGGGCTCTCCCGTGGGCTACACCTTC	CASGLGSPVGYTF
TRBV7-2	NA	many	TRBJ2-3	TGTGCCAGCCGGGGAACTGGTTTAGGTACGCAGTATTTT	CASRGTGLGTQYF
TRBV5-1	NA	NA	TRBJ1-1	TGCGCCAGCAGCGGGCACGCTTATGAAGCTTTCTTT	CASSGHAYEAFF
TRBV18	NA	few	TRBJ2-5	TGTGCCAGCTCACCACTGGGCGTAGCGCAAGAGACCCAGTACTTC	CASSPLGVAQETQYF
TRBV4-3	NA	NA	TRBJ2-6	TGCGCCAGCAGCCAAGATTGGAGCTCTGGGGCCAACGTCCTGACTTTC	CASSQDWSSGANVLTF
TRBV20-1	TRBD2	NA	TRBJ2-1	TGCAGTGCTAGAGTTCTAGCGGGAGGGTCCCTCAGCTCCTACAATGAGCAGTTCTTC	CSARVLAGGSLSSYNEQFF
TRBV6-1	TRBD2	many	TRBJ2-3	TGTGCCAGCATTCCCGGGACTAGCGGGACACATACGCAGTATTTT	CASIPGTSGTHTQYF
TRBV7-9	NA	few	TRBJ1-2	TGTACCAGCAGCTTTGGGGGGCGCGGCTACACCTTC	CTSSFGGRGYTF
TRBV20-1	TRBD1	NA	TRBJ2-2	TGCAGTGCTAGACTTGGGGGAACAGGGGTGGGGCGCGCGAACACCGGGGAGCTGTTTTTT	CSARLGGTGVGRANTGELFF
TRBV27	TRBD2	many	TRBJ2-1	TGTGCCAGTGGACGGGGGGATATGTATGAGCAGTTCTTC	CASGRGDMYEQFF
TRBV20-1	NA	few	TRBJ1-5	TGCAGTGCTAGAGGGACTGGAACGGGCAATCAGCCCCAGCATTTT	CSARGTGTGNQPQHF
TRBV12-3/TRBV12-4	TRBD2	many	TRBJ2-1	TGTGCCAGCAGTTGGACTAGCGGGAGGGTAACCTCCTACAATGAGCAGTTCTTC	CASSWTSGRVTSYNEQFF
TRBV5-4	TRBD1	NA	TRBJ2-2	TGTGCCAGCAGCACCAGGGGGCGAACTGGGTACACCGGGGAGCTGTTTTTT	CASSTRGRTGYTGELFF
TRBV2	NA	many	TRBJ1-1	TGTGCCAGCAAGCCAGGGAGCACTGAAGCTTTCTTT	CASKPGSTEAFF
TRBV9	TRBD2	NA	TRBJ2-1	TGTGCCAGCAGCGTACTTACCGGGACTAGCGGGAGGAATGAGCAGTTCTTC	CASSVLTGTSGRNEQFF
TRBV5-1	TRBD2	many	TRBJ2-6	TGCGCCAGCAGGCGGGAGGCTGGGGCCAACGTCCTGACTTTC	CASRREAGANVLTF
TRBV6-4	TRBD1	NA	TRBJ1-1	TGTGCCAGCAGTGACTCAAGGACAGGGGGCAGGTTTGCCGAGGCTTTCTTT	CASSDSRTGGRFAEAFF
TRBV28	TRBD1	many	TRBJ1-2	TGTGCCAGCAGTTCGCCGACAGGGGCCGGGCGCGGCTACACCTTC	CASSSPTGAGRGYTF
TRBV6-9	TRBD1	NA	TRBJ2-3	TGTGCCAGCAGTTACTCGAATCGGGACAGGGTCGCAGGTACGCAGTATTTT	CASSYSNRDRVAGTQYF
TRBV18	TRBD1	many	TRBJ2-3	TGTGCCAGCTCACCCGGGACAGCCGACACAGATACGCAGTATTTT	CASSPGTADTDTQYF
TRBV20-1	NA	many	TRBJ2-1	TGCAGTGCGCCAGGGATTTCCAATGAGCAGTTCTTC	CSAPGISNEQFF
TRBV18	NA	many	TRBJ1-4	TGTGCCAGCTCCCGACAGGCCAACCCGGGCGAAAAACTGTTTTTT	CASSRQANPGEKLFF
TRBV7-2	NA	many	TRBJ2-3	TGTGCCAGCAGCCCCCTATCAGGGGCTCGGTTTGGTGATACGCAGTATTTT	CASSPLSGARFGDTQYF
TRBV19	TRBD2	NA	TRBJ2-3	TGTGCCAGTAGTAGAGCCGGGACTAGCGGGAGCCGCACAGATACGCAGTATTTT	CASSRAGTSGSRTDTQYF
TRBV6-5	NA	NA	TRBJ2-2	TGTGCCAGCAGTTACGGGAGACAGACCGGGGAGCTGTTTTTT	CASSYGRQTGELFF
TRBV5-1	TRBD1	NA	TRBJ2-7	TGCGCCAGCAGCTTGTGGGTCGTAGGACAGGCCCTTATCTACGAGCAGTACTTC	CASSLWVVGQALIYEQYF
TRBV27	NA	many	TRBJ1-5	TGTGCCAGCAGACCCGCCAGGGATCAGCCCCAGCATTTT	CASRPARDQPQHF
TRBV6-1	NA	few	TRBJ1-5	TGTGCCAGCAGGCTACAGGAGGGAGGGAGGCAGCCCCAGCATTTT	CASRLQEGGRQPQHF
TRBV7-9	TRBD2	many	TRBJ2-7	TGTGCCAGCAGCGGAAGGACTAGCGGGAGTAGTGAGCAGTACTTC	CASSGRTSGSSEQYF
TRBV12-3/TRBV12-4	NA	once	TRBJ1-5	TGTGTCAGCGGGGGACAACAGGGAGAGGGCAATCAGCCCCAGCATTTT	CVSGGQQGEGNQPQHF
TRBV7-9	NA	many	TRBJ2-3	TGTGCCAGCAGCCCCAGGAGCCGGGGGGATACGCAGTATTTT	CASSPRSRGDTQYF
TRBV7-2	TRBD1	once	TRBJ1-4	TGTGCCAGCAGTCTGACTGCAGGGGGCCTAGAATTTGAAAAACTGTTTTTT	CASSLTAGGLEFEKLFF
TRBV12-5	NA	many	TRBJ2-3	TGTGCTAGTGGTTTTTTCCCTATTACGGGACAAGGGGATACGCAGTATTTT	CASGFFPITGQGDTQYF
TRBV7-9	NA	NA	TRBJ1-4	TGTGCCAGCAGCTTACCCCGGGGTGCAACTAATGAAAAACTGTTTTTT	CASSLPRGATNEKLFF
TRBV20-1	NA	many	TRBJ2-1	TGCAGTGCTAGAGATCCGGGGAAGGGGACTTACAATGAGCAGTTCTTC	CSARDPGKGTYNEQFF
TRBV20-1	NA	many	TRBJ2-1	TGCAGTGCTAGGAGACTAGTCTCTACCTACAATGAGCAGTTCTTC	CSARRLVSTYNEQFF
TRBV6-2/TRBV6-3	TRBD2	many	TRBJ2-7	TGTGCCAGCAGTTACTCGCCGGGACTAGCGGGAGTGTACGAGCAGTACTTC	CASSYSPGLAGVYEQYF
TRBV30	NA	many	TRBJ2-7	TGTGCCTGGAGCGACCACTCCTACGAGCAGTACTTC	CAWSDHSYEQYF
TRBV9	TRBD1	NA	TRBJ1-6	TGTGCCAGCAGCGTAGGGGACAGGGTGAATTCACCCCTCCACTTT	CASSVGDRVNSPLHF
TRBV19	NA	few	TRBJ1-5	TGTGCCACTAGCTCTTGGTCTCAGGACGATCAGCCCCAGCATTTT	CATSSWSQDDQPQHF
TRBV20-1	NA	few	TRBJ2-2	TGCAGTGCTGTGAAGGACAGTTCAGCGACCGGGGAGCTGTTTTTT	CSAVKDSSATGELFF
TRBV15	NA	NA	TRBJ2-7	TGTGCCACCAGCAGAGTCCAGCCCTATAATGAGCAGTACTTC	CATSRVQPYNEQYF
TRBV12-3/TRBV12-4	TRBD2	many	TRBJ2-1	TGTGCCAGCAGTACTAGCGGGAGTCTCAATGAGCAGTTCTTC	CASSTSGSLNEQFF
TRBV9	TRBD1	few	TRBJ2-7	TGTGCCAGCAGCGTCGGGACAGAGGACACCTACGAGCAGTACTTC	CASSVGTEDTYEQYF
TRBV6-2/TRBV6-3	NA	many	TRBJ2-5	TGTGCCAGCAGTGCAACGTACCAAGAGACCCAGTACTTC	CASSATYQETQYF
TRBV6-1	TRBD2	NA	TRBJ2-7	TGTGCCAGCACGAGGACTAGCTGGGAGACCTACGAGCAGTACTTC	CASTRTSWETYEQYF
TRBV27	TRBD1	NA	TRBJ2-2	TGTGCCAGCAGAAACAGGGGCAGGAACACCGGGGAGCTGTTTTTT	CASRNRGRNTGELFF
TRBV20-1	TRBD1	many	TRBJ1-2	TGCAGTGCTAGAAGACAGGGGCCTTATGGCTACACCTTC	CSARRQGPYGYTF
TRBV6-1	NA	NA	TRBJ1-2	TGTGCCAGCAGCCTTCGGAGCTATGACTACACCTTC	CASSLRSYDYTF
TRBV20-1	TRBD2	many	TRBJ2-7	TGCAGCATAAAGGGGTCTAGCGGGAGGTACGAGCAGTACTTC	CSIKGSSGRYEQYF
TRBV27	NA	many	TRBJ2-1	TGTGCCAGCGGTAGCGGAAGCTCCTACAATGAGCAGTTCTTC	CASGSGSSYNEQFF
TRBV11-2	NA	many	TRBJ1-1	TGTGCCAGCAGCTTAACCCGGACAAGGAAAGCTTTCTTT	CASSLTRTRKAFF
TRBV30	NA	many	TRBJ2-3	TGTGCCTGGGGGACCCAATCCACAGATACGCAGTATTTT	CAWGTQSTDTQYF
TRBV4-1	NA	NA	TRBJ1-1	TGCGCCAGCAGCCACGGGGACACTGAAGCTTTCTTT	CASSHGDTEAFF
TRBV3-1	NA	NA	TRBJ1-2	TGTGCCAGCAGCCCTACGGGGTCCCACTATGGCTACACCTTC	CASSPTGSHYGYTF
TRBV7-2	NA	many	TRBJ1-5	TGTGCCAGCAGCTTACCGGCGGGCGGGAATCAGCCCCAGCATTTT	CASSLPAGGNQPQHF
TRBV7-7	TRBD2	NA	TRBJ2-3	TGTGCTAGCATTCAGGGAGGGGCAAGCAGCACAGATACGCAGTATTTT	CASIQGGASSTDTQYF
TRBV4-2	NA	NA	TRBJ2-1	TGTGCCAGCAGCCAAGGAGCGGGCGAATTCAATGAGCAGTTCTTC	CASSQGAGEFNEQFF